The sequence of this TCR beta chain was determined in a study of cytomegalovirus exposure and HLA in healthy donors. Study findings and constraints: Subsequent analysis revealed that first-cohort TCR clusters tended to co-occur in the approximately 120 validation repertoires. Reportedly, diagnosis of cytomegalovirus status by the classifier showed high specificity and sensitivity. Altogether, about 160 TCR beta chains were recorded as cytomegalovirus-associated.

Repertoires were generated with immunoSEQ multiplex PCR, while TCRdb's copy carries only in-frame clones and drops some. Here the sample spans 150,000 to 200,000 clones, approximately 81% being singletons. The CDR3 has 13 amino acids. Trimming shortened V by 3 bases and J by 6 bases, and 9 bases separated the two germline ends. Germline V gene sequence: CDR1 MDHEN, CDR2 SYDVKM. For this clone: Its target is unknown.

The chain uses TRBV28 and TRBJ1-5; D gene ambiguous. What was sequenced was PBMCs. This sequence was found in a man aged 18 to 35 in good health and CMV-seropositive. The CDR3 nucleotides are TGTGCCAGCAGTTTCGGCCGGGGTCAGCCCCAGCATTTT. Protein product: CASSFGRGQPQHF.